The clone carrying this T cell receptor (beta chain) was observed once. The trim removed 7 bases at V and 3 bases at J, leaving 14 bases unmatched. The CDR3 spans 17 residues. Germline values: CDR1 MDHEN, CDR2 SYDVKM. This specimen belongs to a study of T cell changes during pregnancy in multiple sclerosis. The protocol was immunoSEQ multiplex PCR, while the TCRdb copy is restricted to in-frame clones and leaves out a portion. The sample holds about 29,000 clones, 90% to 95% seen once. The V gene is TRBV28, the J gene TRBJ1-2; 10 nucleotides agree with TRBD1. This TCR was recovered from a female donor with multiple sclerosis, enrolled in a pregnancy study. This material consisted of CD8+ T cells from peripheral blood mononuclear cells, taken before pregnancy. CDR3 sequence reads: CASTLVPGQGSDYGYTF. CDR3 DNA: TGTGCCAGCACCCTAGTCCCGGGACAGGGGTCGGACTATGGCTACACCTTC.